This TCR beta chain appears in the sequencing data of a study of spatial heterogeneity in lung cancer. This clonotype came up a few times. TCR cDNA molecules each had a unique molecular identifier. Using its own MiXCR run on the 5' RACE reads, TCRdb lists one record per CDR3 protein. This repertoire shows about 92,000 distinct CDR3 sequences, roughly 12% found once; its top ten account for about 41%. The time point is: sample taken at primary tumor resection. The donors comprised some 78 untreated early-stage non-small cell lung cancer patients. Sequencing covered unsorted whole RNA taken from tumor, nontumor lung or frozen PBMC. This receptor was taken from a male donor with early-stage non-small cell lung cancer. Sample: PBMCs, taken at surgery.

The CDR3 DNA sequence: TGTGCCAGCAGCCCCGCAGGGGGCCAGGGTGGCTACACCTTC. Amino acids: CASSPAGGQGGYTF. The rearrangement links TRBV9 to TRBJ1-2, with 8 bases aligning to TRBD1. The J segment lost 7 bases and the V segment lost 4 bases, leaving 9 bases of the junction unmatched. Germline V gene data show CDR1 as SGDLS and CDR2 as YYNGEE. CDR3 length: 14 amino acids.